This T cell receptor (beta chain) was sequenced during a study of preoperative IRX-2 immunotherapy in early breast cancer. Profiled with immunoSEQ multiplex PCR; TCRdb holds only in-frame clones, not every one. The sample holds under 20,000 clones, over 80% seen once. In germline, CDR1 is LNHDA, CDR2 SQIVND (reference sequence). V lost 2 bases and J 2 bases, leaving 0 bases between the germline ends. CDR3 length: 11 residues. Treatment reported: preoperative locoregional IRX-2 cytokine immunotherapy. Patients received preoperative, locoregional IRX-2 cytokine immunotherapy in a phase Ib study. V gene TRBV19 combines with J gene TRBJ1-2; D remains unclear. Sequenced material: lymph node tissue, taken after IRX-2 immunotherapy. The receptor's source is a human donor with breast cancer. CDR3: CASSINYGYTF. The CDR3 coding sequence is TGTGCCAGTAGTATAAACTATGGCTACACCTTC.